The 10 T cell receptor beta chains below were found in one sample sequenced in a study of T cell responses to AZD1222 COVID-19 vaccine. Generated by immunoSEQ multiplex PCR, the TCRdb table keeps only in-frame clones and is missing some. The sample holds about 130,000 clones, 85% to 95% seen once. The source was peripheral blood, collected on day 0 of AZD1222 vaccination. The receptor set was obtained from an adult in good health.

The rearrangement uses TRBV4-1 and TRBJ1-6, with no clear D. Germline V gives CDR1 MGHRA, CDR2 YSYEKL. This CDR3 contains 16 residues. Trimming cost V 2 bases and J 0 bases, with 8 bases left between them. DNA of the CDR3: TGCGCCAGCAGCCAATCTGTGAACTCCTATAATTCACCCCTCCACTTT. It encodes CASSQSVNSYNSPLHF.

The chain carries TRBV29-1 and TRBJ2-1; 9 nucleotides align to TRBD2. The ends lost 7 bases at V and 7 bases at J; junction bases unmatched: 5. Germline loops: CDR1 SQVTM, CDR2 ANQGSEA. The CDR3 is made up of 12 amino acids. The CDR3 reads CSGVREGNEQFF. Written as DNA, the CDR3 is TGCAGCGGGGTGCGGGAGGGTAATGAGCAGTTCTTC.

This clone appeared many times. This chain joins TRBV19 and TRBJ1-3; D is ambiguous. The germline V gene has CDR1 LNHDA and CDR2 SQIVND (reference sequence). The V and J ends lost 1 base and 2 bases respectively, with 9 bases between them. The CDR3 runs 15 residues. The CDR3: CASSIGNLPGNTIYF. CDR3 coding DNA: TGTGCCAGTAGTATAGGGAATCTTCCTGGAAACACCATATATTTT.

J is TRBJ2-7 and V is TRBV12-3 or TRBV12-4, with D unclear. V was clipped by 8 bases and J by 2 bases, with 10 bases between them. This CDR3 region has 12 residues. This CDR3 is CASGGAPYEQYF. As DNA, the CDR3 is TGTGCCAGCGGTGGCGCCCCCTACGAGCAGTACTTC.

This chain links TRBV29-1 with TRBJ2-1; D is unresolved. Trimming pared 6 bases from V and 1 base from J, leaving 13 bases between. Germline CDR1 and CDR2: SQVTM and ANQGSEA. This CDR3 is built from 14 residues. The CDR3 bases are TGCAGCGTCAGTGGGGTTGGTTCCTACAATGAGCAGTTCTTC. It codes for CSVSGVGSYNEQFF.

The CDR3 loop reads CASSIEYRALSEAFF. CDR3 coding DNA: TGTGCCAGTAGTATAGAGTACAGGGCGTTGTCTGAAGCTTTCTTT. The chain recombines TRBV19 with TRBJ1-1; D perhaps matches TRBD1 (6 bases). The germline gives CDR1 LNHDA, CDR2 SQIVND (reference sequence). There are 15 residues in the CDR3. The V end lost 0 bases, the J end lost 6 bases, and 14 bases lay between the germline ends. Based on the CDR3 plus reference TRBV19 and TRBJ1-1, the full variable domain is DGGITQSPKYLFRKEGQNVTLSCEQNLNHDAMYWYRQDPGQGLRLIYYSQIVNDFQKGDIAEGYSVSREKKESFPLTVTSAQKNPTAFYLCASSIEYRALSEAFFGQGTRLTVV.

The V and J genes are TRBV18 and TRBJ2-2; no clear D gene. CDR3 length: 16 residues. Trimming took off 0 bases at V and 2 bases at J, with 10 bases between the two ends. Germline V gene sequence: CDR1 KGHSH, CDR2 LQKENI. The CDR3: CASSPPSRANTGELFF. The CDR3 bases are TGTGCCAGCTCACCACCTTCGCGAGCCAACACCGGGGAGCTGTTTTTT. Supplemented by reference TRBV18 and TRBJ2-2, the full variable domain reads NAGVMQNPRHLVRRRGQEARLRCSPMKGHSHVYWYRQLPEEGLKFMVYLQKENIIDESGMPKERFSAEFPKEGPSILRIQQVVRGDSAAYFCASSPPSRANTGELFFGEGSRLTVL.

The rearrangement links TRBV5-1 to TRBJ1-3; D ambiguous. CDR1 is SGHRS, CDR2 YFSETQ, per germline. The CDR3 loop spans 17 amino acids. V was trimmed by 0 bases and J by 0 bases, leaving 13 bases between them. The CDR3 loop reads CASSLDLLSLSGNTIYF. The CDR3 DNA reads as TGCGCCAGCAGCTTGGACCTCCTGAGTCTCTCTGGAAACACCATATATTTT.

The chain recombines TRBV5-6 with TRBJ2-7; 13 nucleotides align to TRBD2. The germline V gene encodes CDR1 SGHDT and CDR2 YYEEEE. The CDR3 consists of 18 residues. J was trimmed by 2 bases and V by 4 bases; bases with no gene match: 12. CDR3 DNA sequence: TGTGCCAGCAGCGGCACTGGACTAGCGGGAGTTTCTCCCTACGAGCAGTACTTC. Amino acids: CASSGTGLAGVSPYEQYF.

The chain has TRBV27 and TRBJ2-1, with 11 positions matching TRBD1. The germline CDR1 and CDR2 sequences are MNHEY and SMNVEV (reference sequence). CDR3 size: 17 residues. J was trimmed by 8 bases and V by 5 bases; bases with no gene match: 14. CDR3 in amino acids: CASSPISTGQGADEQFF. In nucleotides, the CDR3 is TGTGCCAGCAGTCCAATATCGACCGGACAGGGGGCCGATGAGCAGTTCTTC.